What follows describes a single T cell receptor (beta chain). The antigen remains undetermined. Primers: 60 Vbeta forward and 13 Jbeta reverse. In the study's own analysis: Later, tens of millions of unique TCR beta chains were counted in an analysis, and roughly 11 million of them were shared. Sequencing used immunoSEQ multiplex PCR; TCRdb keeps in-frame clones, though not all of them. The D gene and trimming were derived from the DNA, and the V and J assignments and clone size from that table. Among more than 110,000 clones listed, 80% were seen once. This specimen belongs to a study of cytomegalovirus exposure and HLA in healthy donors. Study-wide results and caveats: A previous analysis found most TCR beta V segments productive roughly 87% or roughly 30% of the time. Evidence from a later analysis indicated that most CMV-associated TCR beta chains looked HLA-restricted. Rare sequences made up most TCRs, while some public TCRs were found in many donors.

This CDR3 has 15 amino acids. The V end lost 2 bases, the J end lost 4 bases, and 14 bases lay between the germline ends. Germline-derived CDR1 and CDR2 are MDHEN and SYDVKM. This TCR was sampled from a man aged 50 to 59 in good health and CMV-seronegative. This chain uses TRBV28 with TRBJ1-1; D may be TRBD1 (6 bases). Sequenced: PBMCs. CDR3 bases: TGTGCCAGCAGTTTACGAGGGCAGGGGAGCACTGAAGCTTTCTTT. This sequence encodes CASSLRGQGSTEAFF.